Included here is one TCR beta chain sequence, with context. This clone was seen only a few times. Its target antigen remains unknown. Within one base of it there is no much larger clone, and no base qualities were kept. The CDR3 regions of human TCRbeta chains were analyzed by immunosequencing. Turning to the authors' computational methods: TCRs in the repertoires were matched against a reference library of SARS-CoV-2-specific TCRs that had been generated with the MIRA antigen-specificity platform. Breadth meant the fraction of unique TCRs that were SARS-CoV-2-associated, whereas depth meant the fraction of total T cells that were SARS-CoV-2-associated. Using the MIRA data, each spike-specific TCR was mapped to the spike region that the TCR reacts to and placed in a CD4 or CD8 class. Log10-transformed breadth and depth values were compared by one-way ANOVA with Sidak's multiple comparisons tests. The clones in this table, taken by TCRdb from immuneACCESS, are in-frame only. Not every clone is retained; where verified, under half of the shortfall comes from an unresolved V gene, and the cause of the rest is unknown. That table furnishes V, J and clone size, whereas the DNA furnished D and trimming. This sample lists more than 95,000 clones; 87% were detected once. Over 9.5% of the sample lies in the top ten.

The time point label, as the study defines it: baseline before first vaccination. Vaccinee samples were obtained from the UK trials COV001 and COV002, which included a single-blind randomized controlled phase 2/3 trial of AZD1222 (ChAdOx1 nCoV-19) in healthy adults. For TCRbeta chain sequencing, PBMC samples from trial participants were taken at day 0 and at day 28 after the second dose. The data were taken from a study of T cell responses to AZD1222 COVID-19 vaccine (dated by TCRdb to 2020 to 2023). In the study overall: AZD1222 recipients with second doses at about 4 weeks or about 12 weeks were pooled, because spike-specific TCR depth and breadth did not differ between schedules. TCR sequencing covered 233 trial participants: 200 to 220 given two doses of AZD1222 and approximately 25 given two doses of MenACWY control vaccine. Trial participants were enrolled by age into subgroups of 18-55, 56-69 and 70-plus years, and roughly 150, 30 and 60 TCR-sequenced participants, respectively, were included in these subgroups.

The full study reports these points: Participants were mostly white British and included more females than males, and it was suggested by the authors that clonal diversity may have been underestimated. Because no day 14 peak-response samples were available, the repertoires could be characterized only after the peak T cell response. Reportedly, almost half of the unique spike-specific TCRs recognized epitopes lying outside the regions that are mutated in the B.1.351 and B.1.1.7 variants. In the small 56-69-year group, the increase in depth fell short of significance, most likely because of low power. Conclusions about previously exposed vaccinees are limited because only six or seven AZD1222 recipients were SARS-CoV-2 seropositive at baseline. After two AZD1222 doses, both the breadth and the depth of spike-specific TCRs were significantly higher than at day 0 and than in MenACWY recipients. The vaccine-associated CD4 TCRs covered the entire spike protein, and the dominant responses fell in regions 160-218 and 743-854.

Measured from the cysteine to the phenylalanine, the CDR3 is 15 residues long. Only the CDR3 part of the read is kept: 45 bases, read in frame from the first base. Trimming takes 2 bases from V and 2 bases from J, and the germline ends sit 12 bases apart. CDR1 and CDR2 were assigned from the germline V gene as KGHSH and LQKENI. The sequenced sample was peripheral blood, obtained on day 0 of AZD1222 vaccination. This TCR came from an adult in good health. The chain is assembled from TRBV18 and TRBJ1-2, with a tentative D gene TRBD1 over 6 matching bases. The bases read TGTGCCAGCTCACCAGATACAGGGCCAAACTATGGCTACACCTTC. This is translated as CASSPDTGPNYGYTF.